A single sample gave rise to the 10 T cell receptor beta chains below, sequenced in a study of OX40 agonist ivuxolimab in advanced cancers. The table came from immunoSEQ multiplex PCR; TCRdb's copy has only in-frame clones and leaves some out. Found here are approximately 76,000 clones, approximately 95% of them singletons; the top ten hold approximately 9.9%. The sample consisted of CD4+ or CD8+ T cells sorted from blood, taken in a trial of the OX40 agonist ivuxolimab. These receptors originate from an adult with an advanced solid tumor such as melanoma, head and neck, liver or kidney cancer.

The rearrangement joins TRBV9 to TRBJ2-6; tentative D call: TRBD1 (6 bases). The germline V and J ends were trimmed by 3 bases and 0 bases, with 16 bases remaining between them. Germline V gene lookup returns CDR1 SGDLS and CDR2 YYNGEE. The CDR3 sequence is 18 residues long. CDR3 DNA sequence: TGTGCCAGCAGCGGGGCCGGGACACTCCACTCTGGGGCCAACGTCCTGACTTTC. It translates to CASSGAGTLHSGANVLTF.

The chain couples TRBV9 to TRBJ2-1; D is unresolved. The CDR3 consists of 14 residues. CDR1 SGDLS and CDR2 YYNGEE come from the germline V gene. V lost 4 bases and J lost 9, with 17 bases in between. The CDR3 loop is CASSYSLGFGEQFF. CDR3 DNA: TGTGCCAGCAGCTATAGTTTAGGGTTCGGTGAGCAGTTCTTC.

The rearrangement joins TRBV28 to TRBJ2-4, with 9 bases matching TRBD2. There are 17 residues in the CDR3. V lost 6 bases to trimming and J lost 6 bases; unmatched junction nucleotides: 15. CDR1 is MDHEN and CDR2 is SYDVKM in the germline V gene. In nucleotides, the CDR3 is TGTGCCAGCAGCTCCGCCCGCGGGACTAGCTCGGGAAACATTCAGTACTTC. Translated, it gives CASSSARGTSSGNIQYF.

The chain carries TRBV5-3 and TRBJ2-3; 7 bases map to TRBD2. TRBV5-3 is noted as an ORF with a role that remains uncertain. Trimming at V came to 4 bases and at J to 2 bases, leaving 7 bases not matched to a gene. The CDR3 extends over 15 amino acids. The CDR3 here is CARSNYGDYTDTQYF. CDR3 DNA: TGTGCCAGAAGCAATTACGGGGACTACACAGATACGCAGTATTTT.

The rearrangement joins TRBV4-3 to TRBJ2-2; 9 nucleotides agree with TRBD1. The germline gives CDR1 LGHNA, CDR2 YSLEER. There are 14 residues in the CDR3. Trimming cost V 2 bases and J 7 bases; bases outside gene matches: 2. The CDR3 loop is CASSQRTGVGELFF. Written as DNA, the CDR3 is TGCGCCAGCAGCCAACGGACAGGGGTCGGGGAGCTGTTTTTT.

The rearrangement links TRBV29-1 to TRBJ2-2; 9 bases align to TRBD1. V lost 3 bases and J lost 3; bases outside the gene matches: 2. This CDR3 spans 14 amino acids. CDR1 and CDR2 (germline): SQVTM, ANQGSEA. CDR3 in amino acids: CSVETGGYTGELFF. CDR3 bases: TGCAGCGTTGAGACAGGGGGGTACACCGGGGAGCTGTTTTTT.

This chain links TRBV9 with TRBJ2-3, with a tentative D call TRBD1 (5 bases). Trimming removed 0 bases from V and 2 bases from J, with 10 bases in between. The CDR3 extends over 15 amino acids. Germline V gene data show CDR1 as SGDLS and CDR2 as YYNGEE. CDR3 loop: CASSVGGSDTDTQYF. CDR3 in DNA: TGTGCCAGCAGCGTAGGGGGCAGTGACACAGATACGCAGTATTTT.

The gene calls are TRBV4-3 and TRBJ1-4; the D is unclear. Trimming shortened V by 4 bases and J by 3 bases, and 12 bases separated the two germline ends. The germline CDR1 and CDR2 sequences are LGHNA and YSLEER. This CDR3 has 15 residues. CDR3 sequence: CASSRSDVPNEKLFF. CDR3 DNA sequence: TGCGCCAGCAGCCGATCAGACGTACCTAATGAAAAACTGTTTTTT.

This rearrangement joins TRBV28 to TRBJ2-5; D uncertain. The germline V gene encodes CDR1 MDHEN and CDR2 SYDVKM. Trimming shortened V by 4 bases and J by 0 bases, and 18 bases separated the two germline ends. This CDR3 comprises 17 residues. In DNA form, the CDR3 reads TGTGCCAGCAGTTCCTCCCTCTCCGGGTGGAACCAAGAGACCCAGTACTTC. The encoded protein is CASSSSLSGWNQETQYF.

This chain uses TRBV27 with TRBJ2-1, with 7 nucleotides matching TRBD2. This CDR3 is built from 16 residues. V lost 6 bases to trimming and J lost 2 bases; unmatched junction nucleotides: 10. The germline gives CDR1 MNHEY, CDR2 SMNVEV (reference sequence). This CDR3 reads CASSLSAGNTYNEQFF. DNA for the CDR3: TGTGCCAGCAGCCTCTCAGCGGGGAACACCTACAATGAGCAGTTCTTC.